The clone carrying this T cell receptor beta chain was seen more than once but under ten times. Antigen unknown. The sample comes from a study of early T cells in non-severe SARS-CoV-2 infection. On the study more broadly: From unsorted whole blood, bulk RNA was sequenced, and the chains remained unpaired. Study-level findings and limits: Missing private and CD4 specificities, VDJdb matching favored anti-spike CD8 responses.

Individual cDNA molecules received unique molecular identifiers. TCRdb re-derived calls from the 5' RACE reads in MiXCR, one entry per CDR3 protein. Of roughly 70,000 distinct CDR3 sequences in the sample, 15% to 20% are singletons; the top ten hold approximately 9%. The CDR3 runs to 14 residues. Trimming left V 2 bases short and J 4 bases short, with 11 bases between. Per the germline V gene, CDR1 is SGHVS and CDR2 is FNYEAQ. This chain uses TRBV7-6 with TRBJ1-2; D is perhaps TRBD1 (6 bases). The sequencing here drew on whole blood, taken at baseline. This TCR came from an adult who was a healthcare worker with PCR-confirmed SARS-CoV-2 infection or an uninfected control (not recorded which). The CDR3 region has the DNA TGTGCCAGCAGCTTAAGTACAGGGAGCTATGGCTACACCTTC. This sequence encodes CASSLSTGSYGYTF.